The 25 T cell receptor beta chains presented below share a single source sample, sequenced in a study of blood T cell repertoires in COVID-19. The data were produced by immunoSEQ multiplex PCR, yet TCRdb's version contains in-frame clones alone and is incomplete. Of approximately 90,000 clones in the sample, around 85% were seen once. The sample comprised peripheral blood. The receptors here all came from a man older than 75 with active or convalescent COVID-19.

The chain recombines TRBV29-1 with TRBJ2-3; the D is unclear. This CDR3 is built from 13 residues. V lost 4 bases and J 0 bases, leaving 8 bases between the germline ends. Germline V gives CDR1 SQVTM, CDR2 ANQGSEA. CDR3 sequence: CSVAPSSTDTQYF. The CDR3 nucleotides read TGCAGCGTTGCCCCCTCTAGCACAGATACGCAGTATTTT.

V is TRBV19 and J is TRBJ1-1, with a weak D call TRBD1 (5 bases). The V gene's germline CDR1 is LNHDA and CDR2 SQIVND (reference sequence). With 6 bases removed from V and 2 bases from J, the gap between germline ends came to 22 bases. The CDR3 runs to 17 residues. CDR3 protein: CASSPPGQGNVNTEAFF. The CDR3 nucleotides are TGTGCCAGTAGCCCCCCAGGGCAGGGTAATGTTAACACTGAAGCTTTCTTT.

This clone has only one observation. V gene TRBV11-1 combines with J gene TRBJ1-6; 8 bases match TRBD1. Germline-derived CDR1 and CDR2 are SGHAT and FQDESV (reference sequence). The V and J ends lost 1 base and 7 bases, in that order; junction bases with no gene match: 0. The CDR3 consists of 14 residues. In DNA form, the CDR3 reads TGTGCCAGCAGCTTAGGACAGGGGAATTCACCCCTCCACTTT. It codes for CASSLGQGNSPLHF. Full variable domain (rest looked up from reference TRBV11-1 and TRBJ1-6): EAEVAQSPRYKITEKSQAVAFWCDPISGHATLYWYRQILGQGPELLVQFQDESVVDDSQLPKDRFSAERLKGVDSTLKIQPAELGDSAMYLCASSLGQGNSPLHFGNGTRLTVT.

This clone has just one count. This chain uses TRBV9 with TRBJ2-2; TRBD1 aligns across 9 bases. Germline V lookup: CDR1 SGDLS, CDR2 YYNGEE. The CDR3 spans 15 residues. Losses at the gene ends were 0 bases for V and 4 bases for J; bases not matched to a gene: 1. Written as DNA, the CDR3 is TGTGCCAGCAGCGTAGCACAGGGGGCCACCGGGGAGCTGTTTTTT. It codes for CASSVAQGATGELFF.

This clone is a singleton in its sample. The J gene is TRBJ2-3, the V gene TRBV30; D is perhaps TRBD1 (6 bases). Germline assignment: CDR1 GTSNPN and CDR2 SVGIG (reference sequence). V was pared by 1 base and J by 0 bases, with 11 bases between. The CDR3 loop spans 15 amino acids. CDR3 sequence (DNA): TGTGCCTGGAGTGAAATGGGGGCTAGCACAGATACGCAGTATTTT. The encoded protein is CAWSEMGASTDTQYF.

J is TRBJ1-2 and V is TRBV5-5; perhaps TRBD1 as D (6 bases). Germline V lookup: CDR1 SGHKS, CDR2 YYEKEE (reference sequence). V was shortened by 4 bases and J by 4 bases, with 14 bases between the two germline ends. The CDR3 consists of 14 residues. CDR3 DNA sequence: TGTGCCAGCAGCCCCAGGGGAGAGGCCTATGGCTACACCTTC. Translation gives CASSPRGEAYGYTF.

The V and J genes are TRBV5-1 and TRBJ1-3; 7 bases agree with TRBD1. Germline V gene sequence: CDR1 SGHRS, CDR2 YFSETQ. V dropped 2 bases and J dropped 10; count of bases not matched to a gene: 9. This CDR3 region has 14 residues. Here the CDR3 reads CASSLQGLEETIYF. CDR3 nucleotides: TGCGCCAGCAGCTTACAGGGGCTAGAGGAAACCATATATTTT.

This clone was recorded many times. Additional DNA sequences in this sample encode the identical CDR3. Written as DNA, the CDR3 is TGCGCCAGCAGCCTGGAGGGGGTAATTTCCTACGAGCAGTACTTC. Protein product: CASSLEGVISYEQYF. The chain has TRBV5-1 and TRBJ2-7; tentatively, D is TRBD1 or TRBD2 (6 bases each). This CDR3 has 15 residues. The V gene's germline CDR1 is SGHRS and CDR2 YFSETQ. V was shortened by 4 bases and J by 1 base, with 15 bases between the two germline ends.

This chain joins TRBV18 and TRBJ1-5; 8 bases match TRBD1. The CDR3 covers 14 residues. The V segment lost 4 bases and the J segment 1 base; nucleotides outside the gene matches: 0. CDR1 and CDR2 from the germline V gene are KGHSH and LQKENI. DNA for the CDR3: TGTGCCAGCTCACGGACAGGGAGCAATCAGCCCCAGCATTTT. Amino acid sequence: CASSRTGSNQPQHF. The full variable domain, in which reference TRBV18 and TRBJ1-5 provide the parts outside the CDR3, is NAGVMQNPRHLVRRRGQEARLRCSPMKGHSHVYWYRQLPEEGLKFMVYLQKENIIDESGMPKERFSAEFPKEGPSILRIQQVVRGDSAAYFCASSRTGSNQPQHFGDGTRLSIL.

The chain couples TRBV12-3 or TRBV12-4 to TRBJ1-1; D might be TRBD1 (6 bases). This CDR3 spans 12 amino acids. V lost 7 bases and J 9 bases, leaving 15 bases between the germline ends. In DNA, the CDR3 is TGTGCCAGCATGGCAGGGGATAGTCAAGCTTTCTTT. Its translation is CASMAGDSQAFF.

This clone has a single count. This chain uses TRBV7-9 with TRBJ1-1; a possible D gene is TRBD1 (5 bases). With 5 bases removed from V and 7 bases from J, the gap between germline ends came to 14 bases. Germline-derived CDR1 and CDR2 are SEHNR and FQNEAQ (reference sequence). This CDR3 has 13 residues. In DNA form, the CDR3 reads TGTGCCAGCAGCCTCGTAGGGGAGGGTGAAGCTTTCTTT. Its protein product is CASSLVGEGEAFF.

V usage is TRBV27 and J usage is TRBJ1-6; 7 nucleotides align to TRBD1. Trimming removed 2 bases from V and 6 bases from J; junction bases left unmatched: 4. CDR3 length: 15 residues. CDR1 and CDR2 (germline): MNHEY, SMNVEV (reference sequence). The CDR3 reads CASSLNRGVNSPLHF. CDR3 in DNA: TGTGCCAGCAGTTTAAACAGGGGAGTTAATTCACCCCTCCACTTT.

The chain is built from TRBV10-3 and TRBJ2-3; 7 bases line up with TRBD1. Germline CDR1 reads ENHRY; CDR2 reads SYGVKD. V shed 5 bases, J shed 9 bases, and the junction held 2 bases outside the gene matches. This CDR3 spans 11 amino acids. The CDR3 loop reads CAISRTGTQYF. CDR3 bases: TGTGCCATCAGTCGGACAGGCACGCAGTATTTT.

V usage is TRBV6-6 and J usage is TRBJ2-7; a weak D match, TRBD2 (5 bases). With 8 bases removed from V and 5 bases from J, the gap between germline ends came to 10 bases. The CDR3 sequence is 11 residues long. The V gene's germline CDR1 is MNHNY and CDR2 SVGAGI (reference sequence). CDR3 protein: CASDGVNEQYF. For the CDR3, the DNA is TGTGCCAGCGACGGGGTAAACGAGCAGTACTTC.

The chain carries TRBV27 and TRBJ1-5; D perhaps matches TRBD1 (6 bases). Per germline, CDR1 MNHEY and CDR2 SMNVEV (reference sequence). The length of the CDR3 is 17 residues. V lost 3 bases to trimming and J lost 3 bases, with 18 bases between them. CDR3 in DNA: TGTGCCAGCAGTTTTTCCTTTGGGGGCAGGGACAATCAGCCCCAGCATTTT. Its protein is CASSFSFGGRDNQPQHF.

The chain carries TRBV19 and TRBJ1-4, with TRBD1 matching over 9 bases. V shed 7 bases, J shed 7 bases, and the junction held 13 bases outside the gene matches. Germline V gives CDR1 LNHDA, CDR2 SQIVND (reference sequence). The CDR3 has 16 amino acids. CDR3 in DNA: TGTGCCAGTAAGGAGTCCGCCGGGACAGGGTTTGAAAAACTGTTTTTT. This sequence encodes CASKESAGTGFEKLFF.

The CDR3, as DNA: TGTGCCAGCAATCGCGGGACTACAAGCTCCTACGAGCAGTACTTC. It is translated as CASNRGTTSSYEQYF. The chain employs TRBV6-5 and TRBJ2-7, with 7 bases fitting TRBD2. The CDR3 totals 15 residues. The junction had 9 bases not matched to a gene; V was cut back by 7 bases and J by 0 bases. CDR1 and CDR2 (germline): MNHEY, SVGAGI.

This sequence joins TRBV7-2 and TRBJ2-4; 7 bases map to TRBD2. J lost 4 bases, V lost 3 bases, and 12 bases had no gene match. Germline loops: CDR1 SGHTA, CDR2 FQGNSA. The length of the CDR3 is 17 residues. CDR3 region: CASSFVTSRNLKNIQYF. For the CDR3, the DNA is TGTGCCAGCAGCTTTGTGACTAGCCGAAACCTGAAAAACATTCAGTACTTC. The full variable domain, its missing parts supplied by reference TRBV7-2 and TRBJ2-4, is GAGVSQSPSNKVTEKGKDVELRCDPISGHTALYWYRQSLGQGLEFLIYFQGNSAPDKSGLPSDRFSAERTGGSVSTLTIQRTQQEDSAVYLCASSFVTSRNLKNIQYFGAGTRLSVL.

The J gene is TRBJ2-3, the V gene TRBV5-4; TRBD2 is a possible D gene (5 bases). The CDR3 totals 16 residues. V lost 0 bases, J lost 1 base, and 12 bases lay in between. Germline V CDR1 and CDR2: SGHNT, YYREEE (reference sequence). CDR3 residues: CASSLDSEGGTDTQYF. The CDR3 DNA is TGTGCCAGCAGCTTGGATTCAGAGGGTGGCACAGATACGCAGTATTTT.

The V call is TRBV4-3, the J call TRBJ1-2, with D possibly matching TRBD1 (6 bases). This CDR3 has 15 amino acids. Germline loops: CDR1 LGHNA, CDR2 YSLEER. V shed 4 bases and J shed 8 bases, with 20 bases lying between them. Written as DNA, the CDR3 is TGCGCCAGCAGCCCTGATGTCCGGGGGGCTGGAGGCTACACCTTC. Its translation is CASSPDVRGAGGYTF.

This chain links TRBV5-1 with TRBJ1-4, with D tentatively TRBD1 (6 bases). Per germline, CDR1 SGHRS and CDR2 YFSETQ. The CDR3 runs 13 residues. Trimming pared 4 bases from V and 5 bases from J, leaving 9 bases between. Here the CDR3 DNA reads TGCGCCAGCAGCCGAGGACAGAATGAAAAACTGTTTTTT. Translating gives CASSRGQNEKLFF.

The chain recombines TRBV5-1 with TRBJ1-5; D possibly corresponds to TRBD1 (6 bases). Trimming cost V 4 bases and J 2 bases, with 10 bases left between them. Germline V gives CDR1 SGHRS, CDR2 YFSETQ. This CDR3 is built from 14 residues. The CDR3 spells CASSPTGRNQPQHF. The CDR3 nucleotides read TGCGCCAGCAGCCCCACAGGGCGCAATCAGCCCCAGCATTTT.

This clone was observed a handful of times. The sample holds other DNA sequences that translate to the same CDR3. The chain carries TRBV9 and TRBJ2-5, with 7 bases matching TRBD2. From germline, CDR1 is SGDLS and CDR2 YYNGEE. Trimming at V came to 0 bases and at J to 5 bases, leaving 1 base not matched to a gene. The CDR3 length is 13 residues. The CDR3 loop is CASSVAGGETQYF. In DNA form, the CDR3 reads TGTGCCAGCAGCGTAGCCGGGGGGGAGACCCAGTACTTC.

This clone was seen a few times. The J gene is TRBJ1-1, the V gene TRBV19; 12 nucleotides line up with TRBD1. The CDR3 spans 19 residues. The J segment lost 0 bases and the V segment lost 8 bases, leaving 16 bases of the junction unmatched. Germline V lookup: CDR1 LNHDA, CDR2 SQIVND (reference sequence). CDR3 bases: TGTGCCAGTCCCCCCCCTCCCCCGGGACAGGGGGCGGTGAACACTGAAGCTTTCTTT. Translation: CASPPPPPGQGAVNTEAFF.

The gene calls are TRBV6-1 and TRBJ1-5, with D maybe TRBD1 (5 bases). CDR1 MNHNS and CDR2 SASEGT come from the germline V gene. This CDR3 contains 15 residues. Trimming pared 3 bases from V and 2 bases from J, leaving 11 bases between. CDR3 amino acids: CASSEGRVGNQPQHF. CDR3 nucleotide sequence: TGTGCCAGCAGTGAGGGCAGGGTCGGCAATCAGCCCCAGCATTTT.